This is a list of T cell receptor beta chains from one sample in a study of human T cells and chemical hapten exposure. TCRdb reprocessed the RACE reads with MiXCR, giving one entry per CDR3 protein. This sample has approximately 180,000 distinct CDR3 sequences; 25% to 30% occur once, and the top ten carry just under 3%. Sequenced here: whole blood, sampled in connection with sensitization to the hapten diphenylcyclopropenone (DPC). The receptors were sampled from a woman in her twenties or thirties with alopecia areata. Some clones in this sample may be carry-over from other donors' samples. The CDR3 runs from the conserved cysteine through the conserved F or W. D genes are given only for firm matches. Clone size is stated in some rows and not others, as once, few, many or a class when expanded.

J gene	clone size	D gene	V gene	CDR3 protein	CDR3 DNA
TRBJ1-1	NA	NA	TRBV20-1	CSASRTVNTEAFF	TGCAGTGCTAGCCGGACAGTGAACACTGAAGCTTTCTTT
TRBJ2-1	NA	NA	TRBV7-9	CASSLVGGNEQFF	TGTGCCAGCAGCTTAGTAGGCGGCAATGAGCAGTTCTTC
TRBJ2-2	NA	TRBD1	TRBV7-2	CASSPRTGANTGELFF	TGTGCCAGCAGTCCAAGGACAGGAGCGAACACCGGGGAGCTGTTTTTT
TRBJ1-5	few	TRBD1	TRBV28	CASSSFDRDQPQHF	TGTGCCAGCAGTTCATTTGACAGGGACCAGCCCCAGCATTTT
TRBJ1-6	NA	NA	TRBV3-1	CASSHEAGVRGSPLHF	TGTGCCAGCAGCCATGAGGCGGGGGTAAGGGGGTCACCCCTCCACTTT
TRBJ2-1	few	TRBD2	TRBV28	CASSSRGGIPRGGRGLYEQFF	TGTGCCAGCAGTTCTAGGGGTGGCATTCCTAGGGGCGGGAGGGGATTATATGAGCAGTTCTTC
TRBJ1-1	once	NA	TRBV7-2	CASTGLVNTEAFF	TGTGCCAGCACCGGGTTGGTCAACACTGAAGCTTTCTTT
TRBJ1-3	NA	NA	TRBV6-2/TRBV6-3	CASSYGGSGNTIYF	TGTGCCAGCAGTTACGGAGGGTCTGGAAACACCATATATTTT
TRBJ2-7	few	NA	TRBV20-1	CSVAGSVSYEQYF	TGCAGTGTGGCGGGATCCGTCTCCTACGAGCAGTACTTC
TRBJ1-2	NA	TRBD1	TRBV11-1	CASSHAGTEYHYGYTF	TGTGCCAGCAGTCATGCCGGGACAGAATATCACTATGGCTACACCTTC
TRBJ1-5	NA	NA	TRBV5-1	CASSLAAGPNQPQHF	TGCGCCAGCAGCTTGGCCGCAGGGCCCAATCAGCCCCAGCATTTT
TRBJ2-1	NA	TRBD1	TRBV29-1	CSAGGQGYNEQFF	TGCAGCGCTGGAGGACAGGGGTACAATGAGCAGTTCTTC
TRBJ2-1	few	NA	TRBV10-2	CASKLGTSYNEQFF	TGCGCCAGCAAGCTCGGGACCTCCTACAATGAGCAGTTCTTC
TRBJ1-1	NA	NA	TRBV29-1	CSVAHTGETEAFF	TGCAGCGTTGCCCATACGGGGGAGACTGAAGCTTTCTTT
TRBJ2-3	few	NA	TRBV15	CATSLGLSTDTQYF	TGTGCCACCAGCCTGGGGCTAAGCACAGATACGCAGTATTTT
TRBJ2-5	NA	NA	TRBV5-1	CASSLRAGRETQYF	TGCGCCAGCAGCTTGAGGGCAGGGAGAGAGACCCAGTACTTC
TRBJ2-5	few	NA	TRBV5-1	CASSTEGRRQETQYF	TGCGCCAGCAGCACAGAAGGGCGCCGGCAAGAGACCCAGTACTTC
TRBJ2-7	few	NA	TRBV5-1	CASSPLEAGREQYF	TGCGCCAGCAGCCCCCTGGAGGCTGGGAGAGAGCAGTACTTC
TRBJ2-1	few	NA	TRBV9	CASSVEDEQFF	TGTGCCAGCAGCGTAGAAGATGAGCAGTTCTTC
TRBJ1-6	many	NA	TRBV2	CASTEQGNGNSPLHF	TGTGCCAGCACCGAACAGGGTAATGGCAATTCACCCCTCCACTTT
TRBJ2-7	few	NA	TRBV27	CASSLRGVTSYEQYF	TGTGCCAGCAGTTTAAGGGGGGTTACCTCCTACGAGCAGTACTTC
TRBJ2-6	few	TRBD1	TRBV4-3	CASSQQDRAPGANVLTF	TGCGCCAGCAGCCAACAGGACAGGGCCCCTGGGGCCAACGTCCTGACTTTC
TRBJ1-1	few	NA	TRBV7-3	CASTGQLMKTEAFF	TGTGCCAGCACCGGGCAGCTTATGAAGACTGAAGCTTTCTTT
TRBJ1-6	few	NA	TRBV7-2	CASSLVEGGMSPLHF	TGTGCCAGCAGCTTAGTCGAGGGGGGTATGTCACCCCTCCACTTT
TRBJ2-7	NA	NA	TRBV24-1	CATSDPSRDEQYF	TGTGCCACCAGTGACCCCTCCAGGGACGAGCAGTACTTC
TRBJ2-7	many	TRBD1	TRBV4-2	CASSPGQGGEQYF	TGTGCCAGCAGCCCCGGACAGGGAGGCGAGCAGTACTTC
TRBJ1-1	NA	NA	TRBV29-1	CSVGDSMNTEAFF	TGCAGCGTTGGAGACAGCATGAACACTGAAGCTTTCTTT
TRBJ2-3	few	NA	TRBV29-1	CSVDRTGTDTQYF	TGCAGCGTTGACAGGACAGGCACAGATACGCAGTATTTT
TRBJ1-2	NA	NA	TRBV10-3	CATTRDTDNYGYTF	TGTGCCACAACCCGGGACACCGATAACTATGGCTACACCTTC